This is a list of T cell receptor beta chains from one sample in a study of shared clonotypes between healthy human individuals. TCRdb keeps only in-frame clones here, not all; method: immunoSEQ multiplex PCR. In the table there are 2 million to 2.5 million clones, approximately 95% of which are singletons. The sequencing input was naive CD8+ T cells sorted from blood. The receptors were sampled from a man younger than 35 in good health. CDR3s include the opening cysteine and the closing phenylalanine or tryptophan. The D gene is left open where the match is weak. Where a row states a size, it is once, few, many or the class of an expanded clone; other rows omit it.

TRBV19	NA	TRBJ2-2	NA	TGTGCCAGTAGTCCAAGTCCCGGGACATCAGCCGGGGAGCTGTTTTTT	CASSPSPGTSAGELFF
TRBV7-9	NA	TRBJ2-3	TRBD2	TGTGCCAGCAGCGAACTAGCGGGAGGGCCTTCGGATACGCAGTATTTT	CASSELAGGPSDTQYF
TRBV25-1	NA	TRBJ2-2	TRBD2	TGTGCCAGCAGTGAATTCGACATAGCGGGAGCGAACACCGGGGAGCTGTTTTTT	CASSEFDIAGANTGELFF
TRBV27	NA	TRBJ1-1	NA	TGTGCCAGCAGTTTAACTGGGGGGCCTGGTGAAGCTTTCTTT	CASSLTGGPGEAFF
TRBV4-1	NA	TRBJ2-7	TRBD2	TGCGCCAGCAGCCAAGCGATTAGCGGGGGTTGGGAGCAGTACTTC	CASSQAISGGWEQYF
TRBV13	NA	TRBJ2-1	NA	TGTGCCAGCAGCCCAGGTCAGGCCTACAATGAGCAGTTCTTC	CASSPGQAYNEQFF
TRBV5-1	NA	TRBJ2-7	NA	TGCGCCAGCAGCTCTCCCTTTTCCGGGACGGACCCCTACGAGCAGTACTTC	CASSSPFSGTDPYEQYF
TRBV7-9	NA	TRBJ1-3	NA	TGTGCCAGCAGCTTAGTTACAGGATCAACTGGAAACACCATATATTTT	CASSLVTGSTGNTIYF
TRBV7-6	NA	TRBJ1-1	NA	TGTGCCAGCAGCTTAGATTCGGGGAACACTGAAGCTTTCTTT	CASSLDSGNTEAFF
TRBV2	NA	TRBJ2-1	NA	TGTGCCAGCAGATCCGGGACTCCCGGAGATGAGCAGTTCTTC	CASRSGTPGDEQFF
TRBV13	NA	TRBJ2-7	NA	TGTGCCAGCAGCTTCGGTGGCATTGATTACGAGCAGTACTTC	CASSFGGIDYEQYF
TRBV9	NA	TRBJ2-5	TRBD2	TGTGCCAGCAACTCAGGGACTAGGGTCGAGACCCAGTACTTC	CASNSGTRVETQYF
TRBV7-9	once	TRBJ1-1	TRBD1	TGTGCCAGCAGCTTCTACAGGGGTTTAAACACTGAAGCTTTCTTT	CASSFYRGLNTEAFF
TRBV7-9	NA	TRBJ1-5	NA	TGTGCCAGCAGCCCCCCCTCGTCCCTTTTTCCCCAGCATTTT	CASSPPSSLFPQHF
TRBV11-2	NA	TRBJ2-1	NA	TGTGCCAGCAGCTTATTGGGCGGGGCGGCCACTTCACATGAGCAGTTCTTC	CASSLLGGAATSHEQFF
TRBV10-3	once	TRBJ2-7	TRBD1	TGTGCCATCAGTGATTTGGGACAGGGTTCCTACGAGCAGTACTTC	CAISDLGQGSYEQYF
TRBV10-2	NA	TRBJ2-2	NA	TGCGCCAGCAGTGAGATTGGAGAAATCACCGGGGAGCTGTTTTTT	CASSEIGEITGELFF
TRBV10-2	NA	TRBJ2-7	TRBD1	TGCGCCAGCAGTAAAACATCGACAGGGGGCTTAGACGAGCAGTACTTC	CASSKTSTGGLDEQYF
TRBV2	NA	TRBJ2-4	NA	TGTGCCAGCAGTGAAGCGGCCACGGGCGTAAACATTCAGTACTTC	CASSEAATGVNIQYF
TRBV6-5	NA	TRBJ2-7	TRBD2	TGTGCCAGCAGTCCTAGCGGGAGACTCTACGAGCAGTACTTC	CASSPSGRLYEQYF
TRBV19	NA	TRBJ2-7	NA	TGTGCCAGTAGTAGCGGAGAGGGGTGGAACGAGCAGTACTTC	CASSSGEGWNEQYF
TRBV4-1	NA	TRBJ2-7	TRBD1	TGCGCCAGCAGCCAGGGACCGGGACAGTCCTACGAGCAGTACTTC	CASSQGPGQSYEQYF
TRBV9	NA	TRBJ2-7	TRBD2	TGTGCCAGCAGCCCCGCAACTAGCGGGGCGTCCTACGAGCAGTACTTC	CASSPATSGASYEQYF
TRBV29-1	NA	TRBJ2-5	NA	TGCAGCGTTGAAGATAGCATACAAGAGACCCAGTACTTC	CSVEDSIQETQYF
TRBV9	once	TRBJ1-6	NA	TGTGCCAGCAGCGTAGAAGAAGGATCACCCCTCCACTTT	CASSVEEGSPLHF
TRBV27	NA	TRBJ2-2	NA	TGTGCCAGCAGTTTCTACAGGGAAATTGGGGAGCTGTTTTTT	CASSFYREIGELFF
TRBV28	NA	TRBJ1-1	TRBD1	TGTGCCAGCAGTTTATGGGTGGACAGGGCTGATTTTAGTGAAGCTTTCTTT	CASSLWVDRADFSEAFF
TRBV7-9	NA	TRBJ1-2	NA	TGTGCCAGCAGCTTCGACAGCAACTATGGCTACACCTTC	CASSFDSNYGYTF